Here is one T cell receptor beta chain with its context. Its antigen is unknown. Building of the TCR beta libraries involved iRepertoire HTBI primers and Arm-PCR of CDR3 regions. A single record per CDR3 protein comes from TCRdb applying MiXCR to the multiplex PCR reads. This table has approximately 470,000 distinct CDR3 sequences, about 16% appearing once. This sample is part of a study of regulatory T cells in long-lasting Graves disease. The overall study: Under 3 months of antithyroid drugs had been taken by newly diagnosed Graves' patients. General study findings and limits: Shared public clonotypes totalled fewer than 3,000 in persistent patients, compared with about 930 in new patients. Lower TCR diversity was seen in persistent Graves' patients than in newly diagnosed ones.

V lost 4 bases, J lost 7 bases, and 9 bases stayed unmatched. The germline V gene encodes CDR1 MGHRA and CDR2 YSYEKL. The CDR3 has 15 amino acids. Sample time point: newly diagnosed GD, antithyroid drugs for less than 3 months. The TCR library was made from RNA that had been extracted from PBMCs in TRIzol. These same data were also listed under a study on T cells in Graves' hyperthyroidism and ophthalmopathy. From that paper: With the HTBI primer set, the TCR CDR3 went through a first round of RT-PCR.

The source was peripheral blood mononuclear cells (PBMCs), collected at new diagnosis, from a patient treated with antithyroid drugs. The rearrangement uses TRBV4-1 and TRBJ2-2, with 7 nucleotides matching TRBD2. This receptor was obtained from a man in his forties or fifties with Graves disease. CDR3: CASSLYGSGGGELFF. CDR3 DNA sequence: TGCGCCAGCAGCCTTTACGGCTCGGGGGGCGGGGAGCTGTTTTTT.